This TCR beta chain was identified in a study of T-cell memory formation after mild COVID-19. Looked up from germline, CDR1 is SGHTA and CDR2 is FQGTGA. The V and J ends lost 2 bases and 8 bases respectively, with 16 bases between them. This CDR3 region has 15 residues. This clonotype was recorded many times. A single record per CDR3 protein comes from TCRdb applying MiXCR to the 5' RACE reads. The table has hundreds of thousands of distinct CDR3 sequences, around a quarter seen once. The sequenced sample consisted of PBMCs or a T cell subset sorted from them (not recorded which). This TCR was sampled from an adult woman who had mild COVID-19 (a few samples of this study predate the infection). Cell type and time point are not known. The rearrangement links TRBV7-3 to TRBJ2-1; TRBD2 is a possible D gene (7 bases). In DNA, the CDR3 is TGTGCCAGCAGCTTAGTTCGGGGGGCTCAGGATGAGCAGTTCTTC. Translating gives CASSLVRGAQDEQFF.